These T cell receptor beta chains were read from a single sample in a study of cytomegalovirus exposure and HLA in healthy donors. Generated by immunoSEQ multiplex PCR, the TCRdb table keeps only in-frame clones and is missing some. The sample yields 110,000 to 150,000 clones, around three quarters seen once. Sequencing used PBMCs. The receptors originated from an older woman in good health and CMV-seropositive. Both conserved end residues are part of each CDR3. Fields, in order: V gene, J gene, CDR3 protein.

v_gene: TRBV5-8; j_gene: TRBJ1-2; CDR3aa: CASSRTDVPYYDGYTF
v_gene: TRBV18; j_gene: TRBJ2-6; CDR3aa: CASSLSSGANVLTF
v_gene: TRBV7-7; j_gene: TRBJ2-3; CDR3aa: CASALIGSPEDTQYF
v_gene: TRBV7-9; j_gene: TRBJ1-1; CDR3aa: CASSFYSTEAFF
v_gene: TRBV5-6; j_gene: TRBJ1-1; CDR3aa: CASSFVSGGAFF
v_gene: TRBV6-6; j_gene: TRBJ1-2; CDR3aa: CASSYALEGYTF
v_gene: TRBV2; j_gene: TRBJ2-1; CDR3aa: CASSQIQGASYNEQFF
v_gene: TRBV7-2; j_gene: TRBJ1-5; CDR3aa: CASREGGNQPQHF
v_gene: TRBV19; j_gene: TRBJ2-1; CDR3aa: CASSSGSGDTQFF
v_gene: TRBV9; j_gene: TRBJ1-1; CDR3aa: CASSATGGGGTEAFF
v_gene: TRBV28; j_gene: TRBJ1-2; CDR3aa: CASSSGQGGYGYTF
v_gene: TRBV4-1; j_gene: TRBJ2-7; CDR3aa: CASSPPRVSGSYLHEQYF
v_gene: TRBV6-1; j_gene: TRBJ2-7; CDR3aa: CASRGQATYEQYF
v_gene: TRBV6-1; j_gene: TRBJ1-1; CDR3aa: CASSSGTGDPGAFF
v_gene: TRBV14; j_gene: TRBJ2-5; CDR3aa: CASSLTRETQYF
v_gene: TRBV7-7; j_gene: TRBJ1-5; CDR3aa: CASSLDPGTGGDQPQHF
v_gene: TRBV6-1; j_gene: TRBJ2-5; CDR3aa: CASSEGNTSGMKRTQYF
v_gene: TRBV7-2; j_gene: TRBJ1-5; CDR3aa: CASSPAGSNQPQHF
v_gene: TRBV2; j_gene: TRBJ2-5; CDR3aa: CASKDTGETQYF
v_gene: TRBV19; j_gene: TRBJ2-1; CDR3aa: CASNRGLADYNEQFF
v_gene: TRBV27; j_gene: TRBJ2-1; CDR3aa: CASSRSGRFNEQFF
v_gene: TRBV5-5; j_gene: TRBJ1-1; CDR3aa: CASSWTGDTEAFF
v_gene: TRBV7-6; j_gene: TRBJ2-3; CDR3aa: CASSHFRGASGRSSTDTQYF
v_gene: TRBV28; j_gene: TRBJ1-3; CDR3aa: CASSLRPPGTGSGNTIYF
v_gene: TRBV6-5; j_gene: TRBJ1-1; CDR3aa: CASSTGGVPSAFF
v_gene: TRBV7-6; j_gene: TRBJ1-2; CDR3aa: CASSRTDKIANYGYTF
v_gene: TRBV25-1; j_gene: TRBJ2-3; CDR3aa: CASRSSGSSTDTQYF
v_gene: TRBV5-5; j_gene: TRBJ1-2; CDR3aa: CASTLLLNRANYGYTF
v_gene: TRBV6-1; j_gene: TRBJ2-7; CDR3aa: CASSEPDSYEQYF
v_gene: TRBV5-4; j_gene: TRBJ2-3; CDR3aa: CASSARDRGADTQYF
v_gene: TRBV27; j_gene: TRBJ1-5; CDR3aa: CASSSRQGYRNNQPQHF
v_gene: TRBV2; j_gene: TRBJ1-1; CDR3aa: CASSYRQGGTEAFF
v_gene: TRBV19; j_gene: TRBJ2-7; CDR3aa: CASSTLSGGLRDEQYF
v_gene: TRBV28; j_gene: TRBJ1-2; CDR3aa: CASSPSGQGKGYGYTF
v_gene: TRBV28; j_gene: TRBJ2-7; CDR3aa: CASSLSGTSSYEQYF
v_gene: TRBV4-2; j_gene: TRBJ1-2; CDR3aa: CASSQETRTNYGYTF
v_gene: TRBV6-1; j_gene: TRBJ1-4; CDR3aa: CASSLTTGAYEKLFF
v_gene: TRBV7-9; j_gene: TRBJ2-2; CDR3aa: CASSSDRQGYTGELFF
v_gene: TRBV7-8; j_gene: TRBJ2-1; CDR3aa: CASSPRDSNNEQFF
v_gene: TRBV2; j_gene: TRBJ2-5; CDR3aa: CASSEGGTQGETQYF